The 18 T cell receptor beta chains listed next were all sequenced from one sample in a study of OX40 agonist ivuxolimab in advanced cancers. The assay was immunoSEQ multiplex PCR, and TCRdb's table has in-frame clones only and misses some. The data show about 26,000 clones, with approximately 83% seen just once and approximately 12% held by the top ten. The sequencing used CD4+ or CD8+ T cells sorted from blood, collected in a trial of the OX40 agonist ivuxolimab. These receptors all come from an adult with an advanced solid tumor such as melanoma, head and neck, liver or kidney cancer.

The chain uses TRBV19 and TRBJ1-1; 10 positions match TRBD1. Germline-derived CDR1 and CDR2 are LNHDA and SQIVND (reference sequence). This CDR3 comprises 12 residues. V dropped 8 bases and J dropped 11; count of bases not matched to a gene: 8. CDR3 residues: CASWDRGVDAFF. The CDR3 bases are TGTGCCAGTTGGGACAGGGGCGTTGATGCTTTCTTT. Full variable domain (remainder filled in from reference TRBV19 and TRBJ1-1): DGGITQSPKYLFRKEGQNVTLSCEQNLNHDAMYWYRQDPGQGLRLIYYSQIVNDFQKGDIAEGYSVSREKKESFPLTVTSAQKNPTAFYLCASWDRGVDAFFGQGTRLTVV.

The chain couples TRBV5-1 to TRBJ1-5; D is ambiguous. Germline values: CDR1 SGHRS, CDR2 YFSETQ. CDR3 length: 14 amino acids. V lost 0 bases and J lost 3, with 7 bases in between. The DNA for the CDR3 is TGCGCCAGCAGCTTGGGTCTGTACAATCAGCCCCAGCATTTT. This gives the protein CASSLGLYNQPQHF.

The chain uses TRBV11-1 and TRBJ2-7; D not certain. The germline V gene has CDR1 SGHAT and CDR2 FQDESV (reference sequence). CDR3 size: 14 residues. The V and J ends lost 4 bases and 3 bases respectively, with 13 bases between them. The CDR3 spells CASSSIGPNYEQYF. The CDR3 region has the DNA TGTGCCAGCAGCTCTATAGGGCCAAACTACGAGCAGTACTTC.

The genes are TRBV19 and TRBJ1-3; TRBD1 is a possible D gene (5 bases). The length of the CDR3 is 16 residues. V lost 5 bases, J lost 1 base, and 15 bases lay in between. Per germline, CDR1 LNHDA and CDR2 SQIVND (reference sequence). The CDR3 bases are TGTGCCAGTAGTTGGGGCCGTGACCCGTCTGGAAACACCATATATTTT. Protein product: CASSWGRDPSGNTIYF.

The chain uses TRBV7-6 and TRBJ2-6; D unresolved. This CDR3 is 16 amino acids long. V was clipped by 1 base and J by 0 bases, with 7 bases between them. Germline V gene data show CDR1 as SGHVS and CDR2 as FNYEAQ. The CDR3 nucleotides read TGTGCCAGCAGCTTAGTCACGGTCTCTGGGGCCAACGTCCTGACTTTC. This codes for CASSLVTVSGANVLTF.

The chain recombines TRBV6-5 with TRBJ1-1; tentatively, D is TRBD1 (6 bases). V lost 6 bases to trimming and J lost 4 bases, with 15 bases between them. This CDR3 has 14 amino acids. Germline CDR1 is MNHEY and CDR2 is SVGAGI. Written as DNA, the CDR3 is TGTGCCAGCAGGGCTCGGGGGCCCGGCACTGAAGCTTTCTTT. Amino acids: CASRARGPGTEAFF.

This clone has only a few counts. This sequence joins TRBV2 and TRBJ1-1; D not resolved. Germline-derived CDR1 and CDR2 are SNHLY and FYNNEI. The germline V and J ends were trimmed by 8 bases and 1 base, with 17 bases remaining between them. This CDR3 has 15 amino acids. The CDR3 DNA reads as TGTGCCAGCGAACTGGTACCGGAAAGGAACACTGAAGCTTTCTTT. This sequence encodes CASELVPERNTEAFF.

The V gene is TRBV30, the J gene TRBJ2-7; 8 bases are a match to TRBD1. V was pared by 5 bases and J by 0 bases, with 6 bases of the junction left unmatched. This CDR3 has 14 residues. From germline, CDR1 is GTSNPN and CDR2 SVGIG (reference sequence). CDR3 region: CAWHRQGSSYEQYF. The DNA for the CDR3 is TGTGCCTGGCACAGACAGGGGAGCTCCTACGAGCAGTACTTC.

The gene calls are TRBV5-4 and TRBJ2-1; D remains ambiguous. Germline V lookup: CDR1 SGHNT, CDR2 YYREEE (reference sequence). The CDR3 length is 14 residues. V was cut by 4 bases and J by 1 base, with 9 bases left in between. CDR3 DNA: TGTGCCAGCAGCCTGACACCTTCCTACAATGAGCAGTTCTTC. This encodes CASSLTPSYNEQFF.

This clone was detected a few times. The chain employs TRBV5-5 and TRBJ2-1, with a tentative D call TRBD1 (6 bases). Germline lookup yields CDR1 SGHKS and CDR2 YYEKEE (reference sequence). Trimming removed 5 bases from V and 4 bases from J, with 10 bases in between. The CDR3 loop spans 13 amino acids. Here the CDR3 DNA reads TGTGCCAGCAGTATGGACAGTTACAATGAGCAGTTCTTC. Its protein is CASSMDSYNEQFF.

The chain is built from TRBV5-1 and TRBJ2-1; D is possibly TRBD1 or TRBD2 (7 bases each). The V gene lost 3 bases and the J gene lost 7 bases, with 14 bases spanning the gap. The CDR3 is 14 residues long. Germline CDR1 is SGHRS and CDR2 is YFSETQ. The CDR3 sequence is CASSSGGARNEQFF. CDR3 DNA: TGCGCCAGCAGCTCAGGGGGGGCCAGGAATGAGCAGTTCTTC. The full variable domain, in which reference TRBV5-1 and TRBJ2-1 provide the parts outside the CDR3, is KAGVTQTPRYLIKTRGQQVTLSCSPISGHRSVSWYQQTPGQGLQFLFEYFSETQRNKGNFPGRFSGRQFSNSRSEMNVSTLELGDSALYLCASSSGGARNEQFFGPGTRLTVL.

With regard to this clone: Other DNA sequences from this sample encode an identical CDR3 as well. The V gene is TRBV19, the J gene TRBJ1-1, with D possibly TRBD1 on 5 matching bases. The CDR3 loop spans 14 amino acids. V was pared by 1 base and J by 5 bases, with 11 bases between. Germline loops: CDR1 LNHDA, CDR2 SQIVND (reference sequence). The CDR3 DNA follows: TGTGCCAGTAGTATAGGGGGGTTAGGTACTGAAGCTTTCTTT. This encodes CASSIGGLGTEAFF.

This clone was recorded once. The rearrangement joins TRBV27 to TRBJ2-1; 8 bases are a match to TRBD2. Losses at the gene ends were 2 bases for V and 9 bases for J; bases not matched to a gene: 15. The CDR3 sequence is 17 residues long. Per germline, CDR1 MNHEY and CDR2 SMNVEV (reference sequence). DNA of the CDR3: TGTGCCAGCAGTTTACTAAGGTCGCCCGGGGGGGTCAGTGAGCAGTTCTTC. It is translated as CASSLLRSPGGVSEQFF.

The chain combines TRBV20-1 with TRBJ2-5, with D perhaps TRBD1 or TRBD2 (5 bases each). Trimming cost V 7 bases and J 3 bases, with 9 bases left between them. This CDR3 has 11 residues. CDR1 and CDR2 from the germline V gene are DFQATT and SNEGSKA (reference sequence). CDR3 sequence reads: CSGQGEETQYF. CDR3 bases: TGCAGTGGCCAGGGAGAAGAGACCCAGTACTTC.

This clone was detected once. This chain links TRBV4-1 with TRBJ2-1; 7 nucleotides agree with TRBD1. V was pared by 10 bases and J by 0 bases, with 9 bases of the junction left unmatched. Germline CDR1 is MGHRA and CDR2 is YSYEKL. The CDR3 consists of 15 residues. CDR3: CATGTTGVSYNEQFF. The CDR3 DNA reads TGCGCCACGGGGACCACAGGGGTCTCCTACAATGAGCAGTTCTTC.

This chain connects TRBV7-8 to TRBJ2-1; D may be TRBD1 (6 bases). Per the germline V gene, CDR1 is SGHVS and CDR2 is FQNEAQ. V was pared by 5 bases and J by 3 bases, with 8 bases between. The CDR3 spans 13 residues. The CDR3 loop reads CASSEGDYNEQFF. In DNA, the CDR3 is TGTGCCAGCAGCGAGGGGGACTACAATGAGCAGTTCTTC.

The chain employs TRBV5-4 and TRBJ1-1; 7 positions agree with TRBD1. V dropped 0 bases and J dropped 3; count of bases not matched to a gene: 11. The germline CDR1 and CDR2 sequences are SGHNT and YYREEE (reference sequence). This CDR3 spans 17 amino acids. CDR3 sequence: CASSLVTGSQGDTEAFF. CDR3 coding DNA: TGTGCCAGCAGCTTGGTAACGGGATCGCAGGGGGACACTGAAGCTTTCTTT.

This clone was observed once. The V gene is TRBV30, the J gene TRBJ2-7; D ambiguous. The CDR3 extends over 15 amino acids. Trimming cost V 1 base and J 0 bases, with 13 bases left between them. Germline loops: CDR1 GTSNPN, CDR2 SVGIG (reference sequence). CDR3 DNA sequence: TGTGCCTGGAGTGAGATAGCAGTAAGCTCCTACGAGCAGTACTTC. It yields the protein CAWSEIAVSSYEQYF. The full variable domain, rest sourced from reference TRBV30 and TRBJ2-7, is SQTIHQWPATLVQPVGSPLSLECTVEGTSNPNLYWYRQAAGRGLQLLFYSVGIGQISSEVPQNLSASRPQDRQFILSSKKLLLSDSGFYLCAWSEIAVSSYEQYFGPGTRLTVT.